The TCR beta chain under discussion was sequenced for a study of OX40 agonist ivuxolimab in advanced cancers. Profiling relied on immunoSEQ multiplex PCR, and the TCRdb table lists in-frame clones only, not all of them. This table has more than 12,000 clones, just under 90% appearing once. Trimming took 2 bases from V and 6 from J, leaving 20 bases between them. CDR1 is KGHSH and CDR2 is LQKENI in the germline V gene. The CDR3 loop spans 17 amino acids. This chain uses TRBV18 with TRBJ2-1; possible D gene TRBD1, 5 bases. The origin of this receptor is an adult with an advanced solid tumor such as melanoma, head and neck, liver or kidney cancer. Source: CD4+ or CD8+ T cells sorted from blood, taken in a trial of the OX40 agonist ivuxolimab. CDR3 sequence (DNA): TGTGCCAGCTCACCAGTCCAGGGTTCCGGTTTAGGCAATGAGCAGTTCTTC. This codes for CASSPVQGSGLGNEQFF.